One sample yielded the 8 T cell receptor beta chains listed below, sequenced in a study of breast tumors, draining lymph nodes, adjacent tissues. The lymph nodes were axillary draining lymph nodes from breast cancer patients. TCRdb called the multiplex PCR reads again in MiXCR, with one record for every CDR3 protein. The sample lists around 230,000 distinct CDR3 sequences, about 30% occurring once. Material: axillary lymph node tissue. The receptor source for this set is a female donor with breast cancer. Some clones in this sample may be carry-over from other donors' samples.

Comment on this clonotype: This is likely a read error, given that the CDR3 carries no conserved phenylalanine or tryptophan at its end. The CDR3 is CASSTSLGGSQYY. As DNA, the CDR3 is TGTGCCAGCAGCACCTCTCTTGGTGGGAGCCAGTACTAC. The J gene is TRBJ2-5, the V gene TRBV7-8; TRBD2 might be the D (5 bases). V was clipped by 5 bases and J by 10 bases, with 17 bases between them. The CDR3 contains 13 residues. Looked up from germline, CDR1 is SGHVS and CDR2 is FQNEAQ.

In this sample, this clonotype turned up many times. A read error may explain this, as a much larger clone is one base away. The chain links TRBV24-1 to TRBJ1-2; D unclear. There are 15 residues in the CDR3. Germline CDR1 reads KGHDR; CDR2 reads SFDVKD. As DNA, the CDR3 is TGTGCCACCAGTGATCCCAACGGACTGGACTATGGCTACGCCTTC. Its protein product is CATSDPNGLDYGYAF.

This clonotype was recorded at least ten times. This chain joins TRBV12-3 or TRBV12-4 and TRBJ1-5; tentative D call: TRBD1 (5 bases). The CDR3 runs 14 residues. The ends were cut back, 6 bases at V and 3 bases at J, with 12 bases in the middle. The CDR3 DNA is TGTGCCAGCAGGATGGCAGGGAACAATCAGCCCCAGCATTTT. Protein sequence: CASRMAGNNQPQHF.

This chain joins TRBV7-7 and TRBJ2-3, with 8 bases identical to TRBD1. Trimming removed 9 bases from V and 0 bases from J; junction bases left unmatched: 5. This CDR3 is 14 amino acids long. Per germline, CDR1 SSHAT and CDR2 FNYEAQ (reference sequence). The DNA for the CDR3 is TGTGCCAGAGGGAGGACAGGGAGCACAGATACGCAGTATTTT. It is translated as CARGRTGSTDTQYF.

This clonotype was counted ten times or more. The CDR3 protein is CASSFRPPPHEQYF. CDR3 coding DNA: TGTGCCAGCAGCTTCCGACCCCCCCCCCACGAGCAGTACTTC. The rearrangement uses TRBV7-3 and TRBJ2-7; unclear D gene. The V gene's germline CDR1 is SGHTA and CDR2 FQGTGA. V was pared by 3 bases and J by 5 bases, with 14 bases between. CDR3 length: 14 residues.

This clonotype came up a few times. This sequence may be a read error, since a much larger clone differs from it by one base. The CDR3 spells CASSLVPAGEETQHF. DNA of the CDR3: TGTGCCAGCAGCTTAGTACCAGCGGGGGAGGAGACCCAGCACTTC. The rearrangement uses TRBV7-6 and TRBJ2-5; 8 positions match TRBD2. This CDR3 has 15 amino acids. The germline CDR1 and CDR2 sequences are SGHVS and FNYEAQ. Using reference TRBV7-6 and TRBJ2-5 for the parts outside the CDR3, the full variable domain is GAGVSQSPRYKVTKRGQDVALRCDPISGHVSLYWYRQALGQGPEFLTYFNYEAQQDKSGLPNDRFSAERPEGSISTLTIQRTEQRDSAMYRCASSLVPAGEETQHFGPGTRLLVL.

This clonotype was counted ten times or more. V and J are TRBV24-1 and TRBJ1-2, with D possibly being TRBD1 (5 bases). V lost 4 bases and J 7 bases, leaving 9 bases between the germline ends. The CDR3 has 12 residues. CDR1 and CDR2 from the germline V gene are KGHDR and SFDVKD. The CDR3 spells CATSEEGLGYTF. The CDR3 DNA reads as TGTGCCACCAGTGAGGAGGGACTTGGCTACACCTTC.

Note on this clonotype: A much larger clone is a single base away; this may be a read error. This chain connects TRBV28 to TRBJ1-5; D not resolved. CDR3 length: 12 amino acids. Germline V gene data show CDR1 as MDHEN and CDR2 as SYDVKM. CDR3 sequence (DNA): TGTGTCAGCAGTTTGAGGTCAGGTGCCGATCATTTT. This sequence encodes CVSSLRSGADHF.